This T cell receptor (beta chain) was identified during a study of blood T cell repertoires in COVID-19 (dated by TCRdb to 2019 to 2021). About the full investigation: Samples from collaborators originated in the United States, Italy and Spain and spanned both the acute and convalescent phases of COVID-19. The prospective study material was composed of cDNA or gDNA derived from T cells, B-cell-depleted T cells, or PBMCs. The dataset comprised deeply sampled blood TCRbeta repertoires from subjects exposed to, actively infected with, or recovered from COVID-19. The repertoires were released in a freely available public database meant as a resource for research on the immune response to SARS-CoV-2. Samples came from the ongoing ImmuneRACE study (first 160 participants) plus 1,254 subjects from 6 global collaborators. A de-identified subject ID, COVID-19 status, age in years and sex were almost always included in the sample metadata. HLA class I and class II types, where available, came from metadata supplied by the sample provider rather than from assay-based typing.

V and J are trimmed by 8 bases and 13 bases, and the gene matches miss 5 bases of the junction. Reading from cysteine to phenylalanine, the CDR3 counts 11 amino acids. The only DNA kept is the CDR3, 33 bases in frame from the first base. Reading the germline V gene (reference sequence) gives CDR1 LNHDA and CDR2 SQIVND. Each collaborating institution followed its own protocols to collect whole blood in K2EDTA tubes. For TCRbeta analysis, collaborators shipped samples as frozen whole blood, isolated PBMCs, or DNA extracted from either of those sample types. Overall study results and their limits: How much clinical and demographic metadata was included differed by source and by participant, and the metadata was provided uncurated.

With regard to this clone: The clone's antigen remains unknown. No clone much larger than this one lies a single base away; base qualities are absent.

TCRbeta CDR3 regions were amplified from genomic DNA using the immunoSEQ Assay, a bias-controlled multiplex PCR. The study's own analysis went as follows. The number of nucleated cells in each sample was estimated by amplification of reference gene primers within the assay. To quantify the absolute abundance of each unique TCRbeta CDR3 rearrangement, sequence reads were collapsed and filtered. For each sample, productive Simpson clonality was calculated as the square root of Simpson's diversity index across productive rearrangements. The source is immuneACCESS, and TCRdb retained only in-frame sequences with V and J called. Part of the clones is not carried over; for the studies checked, unresolved V genes explain less than half of this, and the remainder is unexplained. V and J calls and clone size come straight from that table; D and trimming were deduced from the DNA. This sample comprises under 300,000 clones, roughly 81% of them detected only once. Jointly, the top ten make up under 4.5% of the sample.

Rearrangement joined TRBV19 to TRBJ2-1, with 10 bases matching TRBD2. Material: peripheral blood. The sequence was collected from a man over 45 with acute or convalescent COVID-19. The DNA sequence is as follows: TGTGCCAGTGACCTAGCGGGAGTACAGTTCTTC. The encoded protein is CASDLAGVQFF.